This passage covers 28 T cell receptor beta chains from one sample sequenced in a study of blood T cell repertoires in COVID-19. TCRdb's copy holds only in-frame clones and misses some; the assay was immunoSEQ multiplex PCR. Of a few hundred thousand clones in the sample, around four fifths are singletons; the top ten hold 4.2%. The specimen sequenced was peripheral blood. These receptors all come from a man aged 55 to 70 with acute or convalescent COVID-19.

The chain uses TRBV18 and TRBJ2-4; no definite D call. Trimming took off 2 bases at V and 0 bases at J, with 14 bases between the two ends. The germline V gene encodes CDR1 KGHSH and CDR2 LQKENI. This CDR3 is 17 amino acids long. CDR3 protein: CASSPRQIAVAKNIQYF. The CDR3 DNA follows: TGTGCCAGCTCACCAAGGCAAATAGCAGTAGCCAAAAACATTCAGTACTTC.

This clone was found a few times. The CDR3 nucleotides are TGTGCCAGCAGTGTACAGGGGGCTCTGGACTATGAAAAACTGTTTTTT. As protein: CASSVQGALDYEKLFF. The V gene is TRBV2, the J gene TRBJ1-4, with 9 bases matching TRBD1. The V gene's germline CDR1 is SNHLY and CDR2 FYNNEI. The CDR3 consists of 16 residues. V lost 4 bases to trimming and J lost 6 bases; unmatched junction nucleotides: 9.

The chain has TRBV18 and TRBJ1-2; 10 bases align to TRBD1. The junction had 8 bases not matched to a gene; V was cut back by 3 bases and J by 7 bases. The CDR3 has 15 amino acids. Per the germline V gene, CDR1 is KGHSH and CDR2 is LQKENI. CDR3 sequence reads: CASSPLGQGSAGYTF. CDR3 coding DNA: TGTGCCAGCTCACCCCTGGGACAGGGGTCGGCTGGCTACACCTTC.

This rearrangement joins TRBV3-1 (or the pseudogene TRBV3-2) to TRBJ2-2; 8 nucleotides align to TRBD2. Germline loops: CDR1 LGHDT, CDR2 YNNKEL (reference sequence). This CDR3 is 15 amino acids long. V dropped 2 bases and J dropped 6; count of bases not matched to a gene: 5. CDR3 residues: CASSQSGSGSGELFF. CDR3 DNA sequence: TGTGCCAGCAGCCAAAGCGGGAGTGGCTCCGGGGAGCTGTTTTTT.

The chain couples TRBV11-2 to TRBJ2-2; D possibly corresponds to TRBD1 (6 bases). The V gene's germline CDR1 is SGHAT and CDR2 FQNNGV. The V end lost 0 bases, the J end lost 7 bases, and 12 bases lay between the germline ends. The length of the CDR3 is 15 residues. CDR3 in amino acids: CASSLDPSGVGELFF. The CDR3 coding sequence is TGTGCCAGCAGCTTAGATCCCTCAGGGGTCGGGGAGCTGTTTTTT.

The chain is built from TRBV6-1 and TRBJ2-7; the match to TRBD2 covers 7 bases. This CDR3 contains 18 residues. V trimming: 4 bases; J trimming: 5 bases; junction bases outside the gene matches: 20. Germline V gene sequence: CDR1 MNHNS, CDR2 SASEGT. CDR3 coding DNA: TGTGCCAGCAGTGGACCGTGGGAGGGGTGGGCAGGGAAAAACGAGCAGTACTTC. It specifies CASSGPWEGWAGKNEQYF.

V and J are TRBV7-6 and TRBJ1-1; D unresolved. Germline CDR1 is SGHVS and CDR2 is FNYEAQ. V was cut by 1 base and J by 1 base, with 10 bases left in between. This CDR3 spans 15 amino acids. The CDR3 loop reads CASSLVRGQNTEAFF. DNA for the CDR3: TGTGCCAGCAGCTTAGTTCGTGGGCAGAACACTGAAGCTTTCTTT.

The CDR3 nucleotides are TGTGCCAGCAGTTACCAACCAGGGGTCAATCAGCCCCAGCATTTT. This gives the protein CASSYQPGVNQPQHF. The rearrangement joins TRBV6-2 or TRBV6-3 to TRBJ1-5; D is perhaps TRBD1 (6 bases). Germline CDR1 MNHEY, CDR2 SVGEGT. CDR3 length: 15 residues. Deletions cut 2 bases from V and 3 bases from J, with 11 bases between.

Here the CDR3 reads CASTPDRLISYEQYF. The CDR3 DNA is TGTGCCAGCACCCCAGACAGGTTAATATCCTACGAGCAGTACTTC. The chain carries TRBV6-5 and TRBJ2-7, with D perhaps matching TRBD1 (6 bases). Germline loops: CDR1 MNHEY, CDR2 SVGAGI. CDR3 size: 15 residues. Trimming cost V 7 bases and J 1 base, with 17 bases left between them.

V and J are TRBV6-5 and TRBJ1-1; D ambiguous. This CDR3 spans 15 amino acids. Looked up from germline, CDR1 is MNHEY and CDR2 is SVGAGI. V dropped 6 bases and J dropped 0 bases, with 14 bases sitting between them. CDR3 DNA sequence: TGTGCCAGCAGCCGCCGGAGGACGGTGAACACTGAAGCTTTCTTT. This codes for CASSRRRTVNTEAFF.

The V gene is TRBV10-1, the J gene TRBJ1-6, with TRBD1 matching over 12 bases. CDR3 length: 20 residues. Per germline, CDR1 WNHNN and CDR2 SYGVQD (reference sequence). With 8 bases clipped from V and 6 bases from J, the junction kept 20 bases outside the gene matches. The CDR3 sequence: CASFPQDRDRGLKTNSPLHF. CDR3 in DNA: TGCGCCAGCTTCCCACAGGACCGGGACAGGGGGCTTAAAACTAATTCACCCCTCCACTTT.

This CDR3 is CASSLGPGGTGELFF. CDR3 sequence (DNA): TGTGCCAGCAGCTTAGGCCCCGGCGGCACCGGGGAGCTGTTTTTT. This chain uses TRBV7-2 with TRBJ2-2; unclear D gene. Trimming stripped 1 base from V and 4 bases from J, with 10 bases between. Germline CDR1 and CDR2: SGHTA and FQGNSA. The CDR3 loop spans 15 amino acids.

Written as DNA, the CDR3 is TGTGCCAGCAGCTTCGCCTACGAGCAGTACTTC. Translating gives CASSFAYEQYF. This chain links TRBV12-3 or TRBV12-4 with TRBJ2-7; D is unclear. This CDR3 region has 11 residues. V gave up 6 bases and J gave up 2 bases, with 5 bases separating them.

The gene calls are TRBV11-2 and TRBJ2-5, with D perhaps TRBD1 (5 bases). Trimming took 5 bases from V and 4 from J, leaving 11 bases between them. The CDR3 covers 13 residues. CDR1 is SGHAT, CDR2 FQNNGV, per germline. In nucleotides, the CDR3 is TGTGCCAGCAGCACCCAAGGGGTAGAGACCCAGTACTTC. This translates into CASSTQGVETQYF.

CDR3 sequence (DNA): TGTGCCAGCAGATACCCCGGACTAGCGGGGGGAGAGACCCAGTACTTC. This sequence encodes CASRYPGLAGGETQYF. The V call is TRBV6-2 or TRBV6-3, the J call TRBJ2-5, with 14 nucleotides matching TRBD2. J was trimmed by 4 bases and V by 6 bases; bases with no gene match: 7. The CDR3 consists of 16 residues. Germline CDR1 MNHEY, CDR2 SVGEGT.

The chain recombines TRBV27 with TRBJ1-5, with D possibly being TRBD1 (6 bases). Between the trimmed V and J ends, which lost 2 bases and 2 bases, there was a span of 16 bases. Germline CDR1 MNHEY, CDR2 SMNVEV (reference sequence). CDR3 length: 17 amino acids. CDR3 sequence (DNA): TGTGCCAGCAGTTTAAACAGGGTTAAAGGTGGCAATCAGCCCCAGCATTTT. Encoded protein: CASSLNRVKGGNQPQHF.

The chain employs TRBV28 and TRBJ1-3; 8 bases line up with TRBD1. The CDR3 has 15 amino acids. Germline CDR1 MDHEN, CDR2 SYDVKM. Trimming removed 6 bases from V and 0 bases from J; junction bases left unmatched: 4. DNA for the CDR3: TGTGCCAGCAGCGATACAGGGGGCTCTGGAAACACCATATATTTT. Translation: CASSDTGGSGNTIYF.

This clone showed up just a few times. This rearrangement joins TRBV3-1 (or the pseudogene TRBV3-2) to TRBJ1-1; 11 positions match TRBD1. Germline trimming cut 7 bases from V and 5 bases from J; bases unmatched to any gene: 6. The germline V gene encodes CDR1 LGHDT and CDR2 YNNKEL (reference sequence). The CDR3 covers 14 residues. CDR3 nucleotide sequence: TGTGCCAGCACCTACGGACAGGGGGCTACTGAAGCTTTCTTT. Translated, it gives CASTYGQGATEAFF.

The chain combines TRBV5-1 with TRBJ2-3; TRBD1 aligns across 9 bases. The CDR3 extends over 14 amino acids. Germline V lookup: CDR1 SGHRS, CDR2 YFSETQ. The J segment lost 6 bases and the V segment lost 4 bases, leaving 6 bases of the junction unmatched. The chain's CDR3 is CASSQGDRDDTQYF. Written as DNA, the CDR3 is TGCGCCAGCAGCCAAGGGGACAGGGATGATACGCAGTATTTT.

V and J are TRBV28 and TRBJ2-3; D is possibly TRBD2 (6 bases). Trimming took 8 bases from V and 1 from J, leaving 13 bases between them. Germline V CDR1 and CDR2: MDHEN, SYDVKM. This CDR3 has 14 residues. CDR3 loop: CASRRGLGTDTQYF. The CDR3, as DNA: TGTGCCAGCCGACGGGGACTGGGCACAGATACGCAGTATTTT.

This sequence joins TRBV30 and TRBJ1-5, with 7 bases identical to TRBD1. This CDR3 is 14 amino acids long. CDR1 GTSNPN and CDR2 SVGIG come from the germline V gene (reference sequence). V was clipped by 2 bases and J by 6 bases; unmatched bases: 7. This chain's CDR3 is CAWSLGSGGQPQHF. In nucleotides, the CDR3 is TGTGCCTGGAGTTTGGGATCAGGGGGTCAGCCCCAGCATTTT.

The CDR3: CATSRVGTGGSYEQYF. CDR3 in DNA: TGTGCCACCAGCAGAGTGGGGACAGGGGGCTCCTACGAGCAGTACTTC. The chain couples TRBV15 to TRBJ2-7; 11 bases match TRBD1. Germline-derived CDR1 and CDR2 are LNHNV and YYDKDF (reference sequence). The CDR3 extends over 16 amino acids. With 1 base clipped from V and 0 bases from J, the junction kept 2 bases outside the gene matches. Full variable domain (missing parts from reference TRBV15 and TRBJ2-7): DAMVIQNPRYQVTQFGKPVTLSCSQTLNHNVMYWYQQKSSQAPKLLFHYYDKDFNNEADTPDNFQSRRPNTSFCFLDIRSPGLGDTAMYLCATSRVGTGGSYEQYFGPGTRLTVT.

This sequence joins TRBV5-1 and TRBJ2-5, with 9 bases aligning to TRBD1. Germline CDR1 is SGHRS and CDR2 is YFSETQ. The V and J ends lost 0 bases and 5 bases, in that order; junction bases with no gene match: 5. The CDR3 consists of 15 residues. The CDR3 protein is CASSLEGQGGETQYF. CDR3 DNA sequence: TGCGCCAGCAGCTTGGAGGGACAGGGAGGCGAGACCCAGTACTTC.

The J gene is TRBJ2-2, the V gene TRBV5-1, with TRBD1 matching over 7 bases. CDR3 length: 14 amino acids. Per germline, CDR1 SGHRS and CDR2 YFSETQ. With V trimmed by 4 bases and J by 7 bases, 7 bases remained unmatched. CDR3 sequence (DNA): TGCGCCAGCAGCCTGGACAGGTCTGTCGGGGAGCTGTTTTTT. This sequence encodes CASSLDRSVGELFF.

CDR3 loop: CASQRAGTGANVLTF. CDR3 coding DNA: TGTGCCAGCCAGAGGGCGGGGACCGGGGCCAACGTCCTGACTTTC. The chain has TRBV19 and TRBJ2-6; D is possibly TRBD2 (6 bases). Trimming cost V 9 bases and J 4 bases, with 16 bases left between them. Germline V gene lookup returns CDR1 LNHDA and CDR2 SQIVND (reference sequence). This CDR3 has 15 residues.

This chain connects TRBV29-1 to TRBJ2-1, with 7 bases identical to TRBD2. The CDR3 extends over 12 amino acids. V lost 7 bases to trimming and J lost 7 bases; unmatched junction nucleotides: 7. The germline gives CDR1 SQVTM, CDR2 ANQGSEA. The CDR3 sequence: CSAGTTLNEQFF. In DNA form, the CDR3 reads TGCAGCGCAGGGACTACCCTAAATGAGCAGTTCTTC.

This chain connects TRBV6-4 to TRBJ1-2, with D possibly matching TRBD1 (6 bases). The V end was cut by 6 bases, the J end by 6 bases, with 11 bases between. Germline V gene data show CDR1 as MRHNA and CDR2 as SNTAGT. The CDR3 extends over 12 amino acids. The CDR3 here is CASSHPGDGYTF. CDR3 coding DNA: TGTGCCAGCAGCCATCCAGGGGATGGCTACACCTTC.

This chain's CDR3 is CASSYPGRYTEAFF. In nucleotides, the CDR3 is TGTGCCAGCAGCTACCCTGGGCGTTACACTGAAGCTTTCTTT. The gene calls are TRBV7-2 and TRBJ1-1; D is unclear. Germline V lookup: CDR1 SGHTA, CDR2 FQGNSA. Trimming cost V 4 bases and J 3 bases, with 12 bases left between them. This CDR3 is built from 14 residues. Full variable domain (rest looked up from reference TRBV7-2 and TRBJ1-1): GAGVSQSPSNKVTEKGKDVELRCDPISGHTALYWYRQSLGQGLEFLIYFQGNSAPDKSGLPSDRFSAERTGGSVSTLTIQRTQQEDSAVYLCASSYPGRYTEAFFGQGTRLTVV.